This TCR beta chain comes out of a study of blood T cell repertoires in COVID-19. As for the study in general: Sources were T cells, B-cell-depleted T cells, or PBMCs; the material itself was cDNA or gDNA.

The V end was cut by 0 bases, the J end by 0 bases, with 6 bases between. The germline V gene encodes CDR1 SGHDT and CDR2 YYEEEE. The CDR3 covers 14 residues. In the study's own analysis: For nucleated cells, counts were estimated from reference gene primer amplification. The protocol was immunoSEQ multiplex PCR, while the TCRdb copy is restricted to in-frame clones and leaves out a portion. D and trimming come from the DNA, and the V and J calls and clone size come from that table. The data show about 400,000 clones, 86% seen once. This clonotype originated in a woman aged 55-70 years with COVID-19, enrolled during active disease. This chain joins TRBV5-6 and TRBJ1-2; no clear D gene. The sample consisted of peripheral blood. The CDR3 DNA is TGTGCCAGCAGCTTGGTAGAAGCTAACTATGGCTACACCTTC. It encodes CASSLVEANYGYTF.